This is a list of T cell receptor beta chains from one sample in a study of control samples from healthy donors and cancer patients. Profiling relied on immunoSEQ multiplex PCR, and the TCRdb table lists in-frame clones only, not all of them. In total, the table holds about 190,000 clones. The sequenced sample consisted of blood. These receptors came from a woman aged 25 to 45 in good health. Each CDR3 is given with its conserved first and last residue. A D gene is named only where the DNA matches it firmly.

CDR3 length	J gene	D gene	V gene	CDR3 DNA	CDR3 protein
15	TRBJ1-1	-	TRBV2	TGTGCCAGCAGTGACTTGGTCCCCCTGAACACTGAAGCTTTCTTT	CASSDLVPLNTEAFF
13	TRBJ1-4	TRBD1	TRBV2	TGTGCCAGCAGGCGGGACAGGGATGAAAAACTGTTTTTT	CASRRDRDEKLFF
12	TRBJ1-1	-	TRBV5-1	TGCGCCAGCAGCTTGAGGGGTTCCCGAGCTTTCTTT	CASSLRGSRAFF
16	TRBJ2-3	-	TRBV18	TGTGCCAGCTCACAATCTGACTCAATTAAGGTAGATACGCAGTATTTT	CASSQSDSIKVDTQYF
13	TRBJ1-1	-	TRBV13	TGTGCCAGCAGCTTAGCCCAAAACACTGAAGCTTTCTTT	CASSLAQNTEAFF
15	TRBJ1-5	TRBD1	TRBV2	TGTGCCACGACCAAAAACCCAGGGGGCTCGCGGCCCCAGCATTTT	CATTKNPGGSRPQHF
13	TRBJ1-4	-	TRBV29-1	TGCAGCGTCGGACCGGGGATTAATGAAAAACTGTTTTTT	CSVGPGINEKLFF
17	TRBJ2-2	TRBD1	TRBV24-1	TGTGCCACCTCCCAAGACAGGGTGATAGGGAACACCGGGGAGCTGTTTTTT	CATSQDRVIGNTGELFF
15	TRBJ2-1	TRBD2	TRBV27	TGTGCCAGCAGTCCGCTGACTAGCGGGGATGATGAGCAGTTCTTC	CASSPLTSGDDEQFF
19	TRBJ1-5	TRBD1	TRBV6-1	TGTGCCAGCAGTGCCCCGGGACAGGGTTCTTCGAGTGGCAATCAGCCCCAGCATTTT	CASSAPGQGSSSGNQPQHF
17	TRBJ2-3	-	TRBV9	TGTGCCAGCAGCGTAGCTACGAGGGGGGGCCCCACAGATACGCAGTATTTT	CASSVATRGGPTDTQYF
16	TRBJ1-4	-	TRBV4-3	TGCGCCAGCAGCCAAGATCGACGCAGGGATGGGGAAAAACTGTTTTTT	CASSQDRRRDGEKLFF
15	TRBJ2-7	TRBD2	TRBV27	TGTGCCAGCAGTCTCACCAGGGAGCGGGGGTACGAGCAGTACTTC	CASSLTRERGYEQYF
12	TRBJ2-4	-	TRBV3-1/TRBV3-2	TGTGCCAGCAGCCAAGCCTCAGGCATTCAGTACTTC	CASSQASGIQYF
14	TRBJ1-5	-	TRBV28	TGTGCCAGCAGTCCACCTCCGCTCAATCAGCCCCAGCATTTT	CASSPPPLNQPQHF
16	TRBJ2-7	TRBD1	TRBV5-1	TGCGCCAGCAGCGGCACCCTGTTGGACAGGAAGGACGAGCAGTACTTC	CASSGTLLDRKDEQYF
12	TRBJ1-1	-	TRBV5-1	TGCGCCAGCAGGGATGAGAACACTGAAGCTTTCTTT	CASRDENTEAFF
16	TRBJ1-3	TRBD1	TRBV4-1	TGCGCCAGCAGCCGTCCCGGACAGGACTCTGGAAACACCATATATTTT	CASSRPGQDSGNTIYF
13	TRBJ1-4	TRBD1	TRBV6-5	TGTGCCACCACTTCTCAGGGGGGCGAAAAACTGTTTTTT	CATTSQGGEKLFF
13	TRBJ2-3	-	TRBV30	TGTGCCTGGAGTAGAAGTGTGGGGGATACGCAGTATTTT	CAWSRSVGDTQYF